The 30 T cell receptor beta chains below all came from one sample that was sequenced in a study of T cells in localized non-small cell lung cancer. TCRdb's table, derived via immunoSEQ multiplex PCR, lists solely in-frame clones and lacks some. This table has around 45,000 clones, 70% to 90% appearing once. Sequenced material: PBMCs, taken before any cancer treatment. These receptors were obtained from a man aged 40 to 75 with stage II lung adenocarcinoma.

This clone was seen a handful of times. The CDR3 region has the DNA TGTGCCAGCAGCCAGGACCGGATCTCACCCCTCCACTTT. As protein: CASSQDRISPLHF. J is TRBJ1-6 and V is TRBV5-4; D is undetermined. Germline V CDR1 and CDR2: SGHNT, YYREEE (reference sequence). The CDR3 sequence is 13 residues long. V was shortened by 4 bases and J by 10 bases, with 12 bases between the two germline ends.

The rearrangement uses TRBV28 and TRBJ2-3; D unclear. Germline V gene sequence: CDR1 MDHEN, CDR2 SYDVKM. The CDR3 loop spans 14 amino acids. V lost 3 bases, J lost 0 bases, and 7 bases lay in between. The CDR3 reads CASSLGRSTDTQYF. For the CDR3, the DNA is TGTGCCAGCAGTTTGGGTAGGAGCACAGATACGCAGTATTTT.

The rearrangement joins TRBV7-6 to TRBJ2-1; no clear D gene. This CDR3 region has 14 residues. Per germline, CDR1 SGHVS and CDR2 FNYEAQ. Deletions cut 5 bases from V and 9 bases from J, with 17 bases between. Here the CDR3 reads CASSPFGGVSEQFF. The CDR3 DNA sequence: TGTGCCAGCAGCCCCTTCGGTGGGGTCAGTGAGCAGTTCTTC. Full variable domain (remainder filled in from reference TRBV7-6 and TRBJ2-1): GAGVSQSPRYKVTKRGQDVALRCDPISGHVSLYWYRQALGQGPEFLTYFNYEAQQDKSGLPNDRFSAERPEGSISTLTIQRTEQRDSAMYRCASSPFGGVSEQFFGPGTRLTVL.

The V call is TRBV27, the J call TRBJ1-2, with 8 bases aligning to TRBD1. CDR1 is MNHEY and CDR2 is SMNVEV in the germline V gene (reference sequence). V was pared by 5 bases and J by 2 bases, with 10 bases of the junction left unmatched. The CDR3 covers 16 residues. The CDR3 DNA is TGTGCCAGCAGTCCTAGTGGACAGGGACTGAACTATGGCTACACCTTC. Protein sequence: CASSPSGQGLNYGYTF.

This chain's CDR3 is CASSLLHLNTEAFF. The CDR3 nucleotides are TGTGCCAGCAGCTTACTACATTTGAACACTGAAGCTTTCTTT. The chain uses TRBV7-2 and TRBJ1-1; D gene unclear. Trimming took off 2 bases at V and 0 bases at J, with 7 bases between the two ends. This CDR3 contains 14 residues. Germline CDR1 is SGHTA and CDR2 is FQGNSA.

The V and J genes are TRBV7-2 and TRBJ2-1, with D perhaps being TRBD1 or TRBD2 (5 bases each). Germline V gene data show CDR1 as SGHTA and CDR2 as FQGNSA. CDR3 size: 13 residues. V was cut by 4 bases and J by 9 bases, with 13 bases left in between. CDR3 region: CASSSQVGTEQFF. The CDR3 DNA reads as TGTGCCAGCAGCTCACAGGTGGGGACTGAGCAGTTCTTC.

The genes are TRBV6-1 and TRBJ1-3; weak D call: TRBD1 (6 bases). The CDR3 spans 15 residues. The germline V gene encodes CDR1 MNHNS and CDR2 SASEGT. Between the trimmed V and J ends, which lost 8 bases and 7 bases, there was a span of 21 bases. DNA of the CDR3: TGTGCCAGCGAATTAAGCCCGGCCCAGGGGAACACCATATATTTT. Amino acids: CASELSPAQGNTIYF.

The chain couples TRBV9 to TRBJ2-4; TRBD2 matches 8 bases. The CDR3 contains 15 residues. V gave up 4 bases and J gave up 7 bases; unmatched junction bases: 10. In germline, CDR1 is SGDLS, CDR2 YYNGEE. CDR3 sequence (DNA): TGTGCCAGCAGCCCCCTTAGCGGGGAACTGAACATTCAGTACTTC. Its translation: CASSPLSGELNIQYF. Using reference TRBV9 and TRBJ2-4 for the parts outside the CDR3, the full variable domain is DSGVTQTPKHLITATGQRVTLRCSPRSGDLSVYWYQQSLDQGLQFLIQYYNGEERAKGNILERFSAQQFPDLHSELNLSSLELGDSALYFCASSPLSGELNIQYFGAGTRLSVL.

In its sample, this clone is medium-sized. The chain employs TRBV28 and TRBJ1-5; the match to TRBD1 covers 9 bases. The CDR3 is 15 amino acids. V was clipped by 3 bases and J by 7 bases; unmatched bases: 7. CDR1 and CDR2 (germline): MDHEN, SYDVKM. This CDR3 is CASSLGQGYRQPQHF. The CDR3 DNA follows: TGTGCCAGCAGTTTGGGACAGGGTTATCGCCAGCCCCAGCATTTT.

The chain has TRBV6-1 and TRBJ2-2; D not certain. From germline, CDR1 is MNHNS and CDR2 SASEGT. Trimming removed 4 bases at V and 8 bases at J, with 11 bases between. The CDR3 is 13 residues long. The CDR3 protein is CASSVASWGELFF. The CDR3 DNA sequence: TGTGCCAGCAGTGTAGCCTCCTGGGGGGAGCTGTTTTTT.

This rearrangement joins TRBV5-1 to TRBJ2-3; no firm D call. In germline, CDR1 is SGHRS, CDR2 YFSETQ. Trimming removed 4 bases from V and 6 bases from J, with 15 bases in between. The CDR3 sequence is 14 residues long. CDR3: CASSPETPRDTQYF. CDR3 nucleotide sequence: TGCGCCAGCAGCCCCGAAACCCCAAGGGATACGCAGTATTTT. Filled out from reference TRBV5-1 and TRBJ2-3, the complete variable domain reads KAGVTQTPRYLIKTRGQQVTLSCSPISGHRSVSWYQQTPGQGLQFLFEYFSETQRNKGNFPGRFSGRQFSNSRSEMNVSTLELGDSALYLCASSPETPRDTQYFGPGTRLTVL.

The chain recombines TRBV11-2 with TRBJ1-1; unclear D gene. CDR1 is SGHAT and CDR2 is FQNNGV in the germline V gene. Deletions cut 1 base from V and 7 bases from J, with 10 bases between. CDR3 length: 13 residues. The CDR3 reads CASSLAGPYEAFF. The CDR3 DNA follows: TGTGCCAGCAGCTTAGCCGGCCCGTATGAAGCTTTCTTT.

In its sample, this clone was seen a few times. The CDR3, as DNA: TGCGCCAGCAGCCCGGGGGGACGGACCCAGTACTTC. Translation: CASSPGGRTQYF. V is TRBV5-1 and J is TRBJ2-5; 7 bases are a match to TRBD2. This CDR3 spans 12 amino acids. Germline V gene sequence: CDR1 SGHRS, CDR2 YFSETQ. Germline trimming cut 4 bases from V and 7 bases from J; bases unmatched to any gene: 4.

The chain couples TRBV27 to TRBJ1-1, with TRBD1 matching 7 bases. The ends lost 5 bases at V and 0 bases at J; junction bases unmatched: 0. The germline gives CDR1 MNHEY, CDR2 SMNVEV (reference sequence). CDR3 length: 13 residues. The CDR3 coding sequence is TGTGCCAGCAGTGGGACAGTGAACACTGAAGCTTTCTTT. Its translation is CASSGTVNTEAFF.

This sequence joins TRBV6-1 and TRBJ2-7, with TRBD2 matching 10 bases. CDR1 MNHNS and CDR2 SASEGT come from the germline V gene. This CDR3 spans 13 amino acids. Losses at the gene ends were 7 bases for V and 4 bases for J; bases not matched to a gene: 4. CDR3 nucleotide sequence: TGTGCCAGCACACTAGCGGGGCGGTACGAGCAGTACTTC. Translated, it gives CASTLAGRYEQYF.

V is TRBV19 and J is TRBJ2-1, with D perhaps TRBD2 (6 bases). Germline CDR1 reads LNHDA; CDR2 reads SQIVND (reference sequence). The CDR3 runs to 15 residues. Trimming removed 2 bases at V and 6 bases at J, with 14 bases between. The DNA of the CDR3 is TGTGCCAGTAGTATAATGGAGGGGACCTCCAATGAGCAGTTCTTC. Translation gives CASSIMEGTSNEQFF.

This sequence joins TRBV27 and TRBJ1-6, with a weak D call TRBD1 (6 bases). CDR1 MNHEY and CDR2 SMNVEV come from the germline V gene (reference sequence). The CDR3 runs to 16 residues. The V end lost 6 bases, the J end lost 4 bases, and 16 bases lay between the germline ends. The CDR3 bases are TGTGCCAGCAGCCGACCGGGGGGCTTGTATAATTCACCCCTCCACTTT. Amino acid sequence: CASSRPGGLYNSPLHF.

Here the CDR3 reads CASSVYDSGTGGGNTIYF. DNA for the CDR3: TGTGCCAGCAGCGTCTATGATTCCGGGACAGGAGGTGGAAACACCATATATTTT. J is TRBJ1-3 and V is TRBV9; TRBD1 agrees at 8 bases. The CDR3 runs to 18 residues. Germline V gene data show CDR1 as SGDLS and CDR2 as YYNGEE. Trimming cost V 2 bases and J 3 bases; bases outside gene matches: 13. The full variable domain, in which reference TRBV9 and TRBJ1-3 provide the parts outside the CDR3, is DSGVTQTPKHLITATGQRVTLRCSPRSGDLSVYWYQQSLDQGLQFLIQYYNGEERAKGNILERFSAQQFPDLHSELNLSSLELGDSALYFCASSVYDSGTGGGNTIYFGEGSWLTVV.

V gene TRBV5-1 combines with J gene TRBJ1-6, with a weak D call TRBD1 (5 bases). The CDR3 has 14 amino acids. The germline gives CDR1 SGHRS, CDR2 YFSETQ. Trimming removed 5 bases at V and 9 bases at J, with 15 bases between. For the CDR3, the DNA is TGCGCCAGCAGAATCGGACAAGAGGGTTCACCCCTCCACTTT. Translation: CASRIGQEGSPLHF.

The chain joins TRBV14 to TRBJ1-2; tentatively, D is TRBD1 (5 bases). Trimming pared 4 bases from V and 9 bases from J, leaving 15 bases between. CDR3 length equals 13 residues. Germline CDR1 is SGHDN and CDR2 is FVKESK. The CDR3 nucleotides read TGTGCCAGCAGCCGGGGCCCTTTAGTGAGCTACACCTTC. Translation gives CASSRGPLVSYTF.

This clone was picked up one time. The chain links TRBV6-1 to TRBJ1-2; D perhaps matches TRBD1 (6 bases). V lost 2 bases and J lost 7, with 17 bases in between. CDR1 and CDR2 from the germline V gene are MNHNS and SASEGT. The CDR3 is made up of 15 amino acids. CDR3 nucleotides: TGTGCCAGCAGTGAACGGGGGCAGGACCGAGCTGGCTACACCTTC. Translation gives CASSERGQDRAGYTF.

This rearrangement joins TRBV9 to TRBJ2-1; 7 positions agree with TRBD2. CDR3 length: 13 amino acids. Germline V gene lookup returns CDR1 SGDLS and CDR2 YYNGEE. With 0 bases clipped from V and 9 bases from J, the junction kept 3 bases outside the gene matches. The CDR3 sequence is CASSVGGGGEQFF. The CDR3 DNA reads as TGTGCCAGCAGCGTAGGCGGGGGAGGTGAGCAGTTCTTC.

This clone was recorded a few times. The V call is TRBV4-1, the J call TRBJ2-2; 8 bases agree with TRBD1. Trimming cost V 5 bases and J 7 bases; bases outside gene matches: 12. The CDR3 has 16 amino acids. Germline lookup yields CDR1 MGHRA and CDR2 YSYEKL. CDR3 protein: CASSRLQGAYGGELFF. CDR3 nucleotides: TGCGCCAGCAGCAGACTCCAGGGGGCGTATGGCGGGGAGCTGTTTTTT.

V is TRBV9 and J is TRBJ2-3; tentatively, D is TRBD1 or TRBD2 (6 bases each). Germline CDR1 reads SGDLS; CDR2 reads YYNGEE. This CDR3 is built from 14 residues. V shed 4 bases and J shed 1 base, with 10 bases lying between them. Here the CDR3 reads CASSPGGRTDTQYF. As DNA, the CDR3 is TGTGCCAGCAGCCCCGGGGGCCGCACAGATACGCAGTATTTT.

This chain links TRBV11-2 with TRBJ2-3, with D possibly matching TRBD1 (6 bases). Per the germline V gene, CDR1 is SGHAT and CDR2 is FQNNGV. The CDR3 contains 15 residues. V lost 1 base to trimming and J lost 3 bases, with 11 bases between them. The CDR3 nucleotides are TGTGCCAGCAGCTTAGGGGGACACACTACAGATACGCAGTATTTT. Encoded protein: CASSLGGHTTDTQYF.

This chain joins TRBV7-9 and TRBJ2-3; D remains unclear. The CDR3 is 11 amino acids. V lost 2 bases, J lost 3 bases, and 0 bases lay in between. CDR1 SEHNR and CDR2 FQNEAQ come from the germline V gene (reference sequence). DNA of the CDR3: TGTGCCAGCAGCTTAACAGATACGCAGTATTTT. It encodes CASSLTDTQYF.

The genes are TRBV2 and TRBJ1-4, with no clear D. Germline CDR1 SNHLY, CDR2 FYNNEI. V was trimmed by 3 bases and J by 4 bases, leaving 6 bases between them. This CDR3 is built from 13 residues. The CDR3 sequence: CASSDIFNEKLFF. For the CDR3, the DNA is TGTGCCAGCAGTGACATTTTTAATGAAAAACTGTTTTTT.

The genes are TRBV2 and TRBJ2-7; D is perhaps TRBD2 (5 bases). CDR1 is SNHLY, CDR2 FYNNEI, per germline. This CDR3 has 13 residues. Trimming pared 7 bases from V and 0 bases from J, leaving 10 bases between. This CDR3 is CASTRESSYEQYV. Here the CDR3 DNA reads TGTGCCAGCACGAGGGAAAGCTCCTACGAGCAGTACGTC.

The J gene is TRBJ2-7, the V gene TRBV9, with 8 nucleotides matching TRBD1. Unmatched junction bases numbered 6, after V lost 0 bases and J lost 4 bases. The CDR3 is made up of 15 amino acids. Germline values: CDR1 SGDLS, CDR2 YYNGEE. DNA for the CDR3: TGTGCCAGCAGCGTAGGTGGTAACAGGGGGTACGAGCAGTACTTC. It codes for CASSVGGNRGYEQYF.

This clone was picked up a small number of times. V is TRBV6-1 and J is TRBJ1-3; tentatively, D is TRBD1 (6 bases). Trimming removed 4 bases from V and 0 bases from J, with 25 bases in between. CDR1 and CDR2 (germline): MNHNS, SASEGT. This CDR3 region has 20 residues. The CDR3 DNA is TGTGCCAGCAGTGGACTGCCGGGACACTCAACTAGAGGCTCTGGAAACACCATATATTTT. Amino acids: CASSGLPGHSTRGSGNTIYF.